Each of the 30 T cell receptor beta chains below was sequenced from the same sample in a study of T cells in Graves' hyperthyroidism and ophthalmopathy. RNA transcripts provided the source from which TCR beta CDR3 regions were amplified. First-round RT-PCR of the TCR CDR3 relied on the HTBI primer set. TCRdb re-called the multiplex PCR reads through MiXCR, storing one row per CDR3 protein. The sample has over 350,000 distinct CDR3 sequences; roughly 18% are singletons. The sample was blood. The receptors derive from a man in his late teens or twenties with Graves' ophthalmopathy.

This chain joins TRBV9 and TRBJ1-2, with a weak D call TRBD1 (6 bases). CDR1 is SGDLS and CDR2 is YYNGEE in the germline V gene. Trimming left V 3 bases short and J 0 bases short, with 27 bases between. The CDR3 sequence is 20 residues long. CDR3 sequence (DNA): TGTGCCAGCAGCGCGCGAAGATTCCCCAGGACAGAGGAGGCTAACTATGGCTACACCTTC. It is translated as CASSARRFPRTEEANYGYTF.

This clonotype was seen a few times. The J gene is TRBJ1-1, the V gene TRBV6-1, with D hard to call. The germline CDR1 and CDR2 sequences are MNHNS and SASEGT. The CDR3 totals 13 residues. Trimming stripped 7 bases from V and 3 bases from J, with 12 bases between. The CDR3: CASTENRHTEAFF. In DNA, the CDR3 is TGTGCCAGCACCGAAAACCGGCACACTGAAGCTTTCTTT.

In its sample, this clonotype was seen many times. The chain combines TRBV20-1 with TRBJ2-1, with 8 positions matching TRBD1. The CDR3 consists of 14 residues. Germline lookup yields CDR1 DFQATT and CDR2 SNEGSKA (reference sequence). Trimming took 5 bases from V and 6 from J; bases not matched to a gene: 9. The CDR3 DNA sequence: TGCAGTGCTTACGCGGGACAGGTTTTCAATGAGCAGTTCTTC. The encoded protein is CSAYAGQVFNEQFF.

There are many counts of this clonotype. The rearrangement uses TRBV7-3 and TRBJ2-3; the D is unclear. CDR1 is SGHTA, CDR2 FQGTGA, per germline. Trimming left V 4 bases short and J 6 bases short, with 8 bases between. The CDR3 loop spans 12 amino acids. DNA of the CDR3: TGTGCCAGCAGCTCCACTTTGGATACGCAGTATTTT. Amino acid sequence: CASSSTLDTQYF.

The table lists this clonotype with a few counts. The J gene is TRBJ2-2, the V gene TRBV19; D perhaps matches TRBD2 (5 bases). The V gene's germline CDR1 is LNHDA and CDR2 SQIVND (reference sequence). V was clipped by 5 bases and J by 7 bases, with 14 bases between them. There are 14 residues in the CDR3. CDR3 region: CASSDFLASGELFF. CDR3 nucleotide sequence: TGTGCCAGTAGTGATTTTCTAGCTAGCGGGGAGCTGTTTTTT.

V is TRBV6-2 or TRBV6-3 and J is TRBJ2-5; 8 bases match TRBD2. Germline CDR1 is MNHEY and CDR2 is SVGEGT. The CDR3 consists of 15 residues. The V segment lost 2 bases and the J segment 2 bases; nucleotides outside the gene matches: 4. The CDR3 region has the DNA TGTGCCAGCAGTTACGACAAGCGGGGGCAAGAGACCCAGTACTTC. The encoded protein is CASSYDKRGQETQYF.

This chain's CDR3 is CASGAPGISGNTIYF. In DNA form, the CDR3 reads TGTGCCAGCGGAGCCCCCGGGATCTCTGGAAACACCATATATTTT. The chain combines TRBV12-3 or TRBV12-4 with TRBJ1-3, with D unresolved. The CDR3 has 15 amino acids. Trimming took 8 bases from V and 0 from J, leaving 14 bases between them.

This clonotype turned up a few times. The genes are TRBV28 and TRBJ2-7; 9 bases are shared with TRBD1. The junction had 9 bases not matched to a gene; V was cut back by 7 bases and J by 5 bases. CDR1 is MDHEN and CDR2 is SYDVKM in the germline V gene. CDR3 length: 14 amino acids. CDR3 in DNA: TGTGCCAGCAAGCGAGGGGGGACAGGGCACGAGCAGTACTTC. Translation gives CASKRGGTGHEQYF.

There are many counts of this clonotype. The genes are TRBV6-5 and TRBJ2-7; D is ambiguous. Germline lookup yields CDR1 MNHEY and CDR2 SVGAGI. Trimming stripped 0 bases from V and 7 bases from J, with 13 bases between. The CDR3 length is 14 residues. As DNA, the CDR3 is TGTGCCAGCAGTTACTCGACTTCCAGGTTGGAGCAGTACTTC. It codes for CASSYSTSRLEQYF.

This chain links TRBV6-1 with TRBJ1-5; no clear D gene. Per the germline V gene, CDR1 is MNHNS and CDR2 is SASEGT. Between the trimmed V and J ends, which lost 6 bases and 1 base, there was a span of 7 bases. The CDR3 is 13 amino acids. CDR3 bases: TGTGCCAGCAGCGAGTACAGCAATCAGCCCCAGCATTTT. Its protein product is CASSEYSNQPQHF.

V gene TRBV11-3 combines with J gene TRBJ2-1; D is unresolved. This CDR3 is built from 13 residues. V lost 4 bases and J lost 9, with 13 bases in between. Germline assignment: CDR1 SGHNT and CDR2 YENEEA. The CDR3 nucleotides are TGTGCCAGCAGCTCCCCCTTAGCAGTTGAGCAGTTCTTC. Translated: CASSSPLAVEQFF.

This clonotype was seen at least ten times. The V gene is TRBV5-1, the J gene TRBJ2-7, with 8 bases that match TRBD1. Unmatched junction bases numbered 5, after V lost 3 bases and J lost 0 bases. The CDR3 loop spans 15 amino acids. The germline V gene encodes CDR1 SGHRS and CDR2 YFSETQ. CDR3 region: CASSSADRGSYEQYF. As DNA, the CDR3 is TGCGCCAGCAGCTCCGCCGACAGGGGCTCCTACGAGCAGTACTTC.

A few counts support this clonotype. The chain combines TRBV24-1 with TRBJ2-1, with 7 bases that match TRBD2. The V segment lost 9 bases and the J segment 3 bases; nucleotides outside the gene matches: 13. This CDR3 comprises 16 residues. CDR1 KGHDR and CDR2 SFDVKD come from the germline V gene. This chain's CDR3 is CATALGAGERYNEQFF. CDR3 nucleotide sequence: TGTGCCACCGCCCTAGGTGCGGGGGAACGCTACAATGAGCAGTTCTTC.

The chain couples TRBV6-6 to TRBJ1-3; 9 nucleotides align to TRBD1. Germline V gene lookup returns CDR1 MNHNY and CDR2 SVGAGI (reference sequence). V shed 2 bases, J shed 0 bases, and the junction held 2 bases outside the gene matches. This CDR3 spans 16 amino acids. The CDR3 bases are TGTGCCAGCAGTTACGACAGGGGGAGCTCTGGAAACACCATATATTTT. It encodes CASSYDRGSSGNTIYF.

About this clonotype: This may be a read error, as it is one base from a much larger clone. The J gene is TRBJ2-3, the V gene TRBV7-9; D unclear. V lost 4 bases and J 3 bases, leaving 5 bases between the germline ends. The CDR3 extends over 12 amino acids. The germline V gene encodes CDR1 SEHNR and CDR2 FQNEAQ (reference sequence). The CDR3 region has the DNA TGTGCCAGCAGCTCCTGGACAGATACGCAGTATTTT. This translates into CASSSWTDTQYF. Full variable domain (remainder filled in from reference TRBV7-9 and TRBJ2-3): DTGVSQNPRHKITKRGQNVTFRCDPISEHNRLYWYRQTLGQGPEFLTYFQNEAQLEKSRLLSDRFSAERPKGSFSTLEIQRTEQGDSAMYLCASSSWTDTQYFGPGTRLTVL.

This clonotype appeared many times. The J gene is TRBJ1-5, the V gene TRBV2; 8 positions match TRBD1. This CDR3 spans 12 amino acids. Trimming took 6 bases from V and 6 from J; bases not matched to a gene: 1. Germline-derived CDR1 and CDR2 are SNHLY and FYNNEI. The CDR3 sequence is CASRGTGQPQHF. CDR3 DNA sequence: TGTGCCAGCAGGGGGACAGGTCAGCCCCAGCATTTT.

This clonotype was seen a few times. The chain links TRBV10-1 to TRBJ2-3; no clear D gene. The germline gives CDR1 WNHNN, CDR2 SYGVQD (reference sequence). The CDR3 is made up of 13 amino acids. Trimming stripped 0 bases from V and 5 bases from J, with 6 bases between. DNA for the CDR3: TGCGCCAGCAGTGAGTCGACCGGAGATACGCAGTATTTT. Amino acids: CASSESTGDTQYF.

This clonotype was found many times. V and J are TRBV2 and TRBJ2-7; TRBD2 agrees at 14 bases. This CDR3 contains 14 residues. Germline V gene sequence: CDR1 SNHLY, CDR2 FYNNEI. Trimming cost V 5 bases and J 9 bases; bases outside gene matches: 6. CDR3 bases: TGTGCCAGCAGTCAGACTAGCGGGGGGGCCGGGCAGTACTTC. Translation: CASSQTSGGAGQYF.

V usage is TRBV5-8 and J usage is TRBJ2-6; tentative D call: TRBD2 (5 bases). CDR1 SGHTS and CDR2 YDEGEE come from the germline V gene. The CDR3 is 16 residues long. V gave up 4 bases and J gave up 0 bases, with 11 bases separating them. In DNA, the CDR3 is TGTGCCAGCAGCCGCGGGCCCAACTCTGGGGCCAACGTCCTGACTTTC. Translating it yields CASSRGPNSGANVLTF. Full variable domain (outside the CDR3, taken from reference TRBV5-8 and TRBJ2-6): EAGVTQSPTHLIKTRGQQATLRCSPISGHTSVYWYQQALGLGLQFLLWYDEGEERNRGNFPPRFSGRQFPNYSSELNVNALELEDSALYLCASSRGPNSGANVLTFGAGSRLTVL.

In the case of this clonotype: Possible read error: a much larger clone is one base away. The chain uses TRBV27 and TRBJ2-5, with 16 nucleotides matching TRBD2. After removal of 5 bases from V and 4 bases from J, the junction contained 19 bases not matched to a gene. The length of the CDR3 is 21 residues. The germline V gene encodes CDR1 MNHEY and CDR2 SMNVEV (reference sequence). The CDR3 protein is CASSPMPPGLAGGPRRETQYF. Here the CDR3 DNA reads TGTGCCAGCAGTCCGATGCCTCCGGGACTAGCGGGGGGGCCCCGGCGAGAGACCCAGTACTTC.

V gene TRBV7-3 combines with J gene TRBJ1-5; D gene ambiguous. This CDR3 comprises 15 residues. Germline lookup yields CDR1 SGHTA and CDR2 FQGTGA. V shed 6 bases and J shed 0 bases, with 12 bases lying between them. DNA of the CDR3: TGTGCCAGCAGTCATACAACGTATAGCAATCAGCCCCAGCATTTT. Encoded protein: CASSHTTYSNQPQHF.

The V call is TRBV4-1, the J call TRBJ1-4; D gene ambiguous. Trimming stripped 4 bases from V and 5 bases from J, with 14 bases between. This CDR3 is built from 15 residues. Germline loops: CDR1 MGHRA, CDR2 YSYEKL. The CDR3 here is CASSREFRWNEKLFF. CDR3 DNA sequence: TGCGCCAGCAGCCGGGAGTTTAGGTGGAATGAAAAACTGTTTTTT.

Many counts were recorded for this clonotype. V gene TRBV7-2 combines with J gene TRBJ1-1; D gene ambiguous. Between the trimmed V and J ends, which lost 5 bases and 4 bases, there was a span of 17 bases. The CDR3 loop spans 15 amino acids. Per germline, CDR1 SGHTA and CDR2 FQGNSA. The CDR3 reads CASSPYHQISTEAFF. CDR3 nucleotides: TGTGCCAGCAGCCCATACCACCAGATTAGCACTGAAGCTTTCTTT. The full variable domain, its missing parts supplied by reference TRBV7-2 and TRBJ1-1, is GAGVSQSPSNKVTEKGKDVELRCDPISGHTALYWYRQSLGQGLEFLIYFQGNSAPDKSGLPSDRFSAERTGGSVSTLTIQRTQQEDSAVYLCASSPYHQISTEAFFGQGTRLTVV.

The rearrangement uses TRBV18 and TRBJ1-4; 8 bases map to TRBD1. The CDR3 is made up of 15 amino acids. After removal of 0 bases from V and 5 bases from J, the junction contained 2 bases not matched to a gene. Per germline, CDR1 KGHSH and CDR2 LQKENI. This CDR3 is CASSPPRTGNEKLFF. In nucleotides, the CDR3 is TGTGCCAGCTCACCACCCCGGACAGGGAATGAAAAACTGTTTTTT.

This clonotype was recorded at least ten times. Its ends do not fully match the called genes, so a read error is possible. The V call is TRBV5-1, the J call TRBJ2-5; 7 bases are shared with TRBD1. The V gene's germline CDR1 is SGHRS and CDR2 YFSETQ. The CDR3 length is 14 residues. The CDR3 region has the DNA TGTGCCAGCAGTTTGACAGGGTCACAAGAGACCCAGTACTTC. It translates to CASSLTGSQETQYF.

At least ten counts were recorded for this clonotype. The chain is built from TRBV12-3 or TRBV12-4 and TRBJ1-5, with D unresolved. The V end lost 7 bases, the J end lost 0 bases, and 10 bases lay between the germline ends. CDR3 length: 14 residues. As DNA, the CDR3 is TGTGCCAGCACCTCCGACTATAGCAATCAGCCCCAGCATTTT. Amino acid sequence: CASTSDYSNQPQHF.

This clonotype was counted ten times or more. The rearrangement joins TRBV27 to TRBJ2-7; the D call may be TRBD1 or TRBD2 (5 bases each). The V gene's germline CDR1 is MNHEY and CDR2 SMNVEV (reference sequence). Trimming took 8 bases from V and 3 from J, leaving 17 bases between them. CDR3 size: 14 residues. CDR3 in DNA: TGTGCCAGCTCCCGATCGGGACGGAACTACGAGCAGTACTTC. Protein: CASSRSGRNYEQYF.

This clonotype was detected ten times or more. The chain has TRBV11-2 and TRBJ1-2; 9 nucleotides align to TRBD1. The CDR3 is made up of 15 amino acids. Per the germline V gene, CDR1 is SGHAT and CDR2 is FQNNGV. The V gene end was trimmed by 2 bases and the J gene end by 7 bases; junction bases not matched to a gene: 8. DNA of the CDR3: TGTGCCAGCAGCTTACCTCCCGGGACAGGGTGTGGCTACACCTTC. It yields the protein CASSLPPGTGCGYTF. Variable domain in full (rest from reference TRBV11-2 and TRBJ1-2): EAGVAQSPRYKIIEKRQSVAFWCNPISGHATLYWYQQILGQGPKLLIQFQNNGVVDDSQLPKDRFSAERLKGVDSTLKIQPAKLEDSAVYLCASSLPPGTGCGYTFGSGTRLTVV.

This clonotype occurred many times. This chain uses TRBV5-1 with TRBJ2-7; 7 bases agree with TRBD2. From germline, CDR1 is SGHRS and CDR2 YFSETQ. There are 14 residues in the CDR3. The J segment lost 6 bases and the V segment lost 4 bases, leaving 10 bases of the junction unmatched. CDR3 loop: CASSESGAASEQYF. The DNA of the CDR3 is TGCGCCAGCAGCGAAAGCGGGGCCGCTTCCGAGCAGTACTTC.

Many counts were recorded for this clonotype. The chain is built from TRBV6-1 and TRBJ1-2, with no clear D. The CDR3 length is 13 residues. V shed 1 base and J shed 7 bases, with 10 bases lying between them. From germline, CDR1 is MNHNS and CDR2 SASEGT. CDR3 bases: TGTGCCAGCAGTGAAGGCCGCTTTCCTGGCTACACCTTC. Translation gives CASSEGRFPGYTF.